The entry that follows covers one T cell receptor (beta chain) sequence. Its antigen is undetermined. These data belong to a study of cytomegalovirus exposure and HLA in healthy donors. The method was immunoSEQ multiplex PCR; TCRdb's version includes in-frame clones alone and lacks a portion of them. The sample yields about 150,000 clones, about 90% seen once. Study-level findings and limits: Most TCRs appeared rarely, but some public TCRs recurred in many donors. Reportedly, cytomegalovirus status was diagnosed with high sensitivity and specificity.

Germline V gives CDR1 LNHDA, CDR2 SQIVND (reference sequence). The CDR3 consists of 13 residues. J was trimmed by 6 bases and V by 4 bases; bases with no gene match: 3. The chain joins TRBV19 to TRBJ2-4, with 7 nucleotides matching TRBD2. The sequencing sample was made of PBMCs. This clonotype originated in a woman in her twenties or thirties in good health and CMV-seropositive. The CDR3 DNA reads as TGTGCCAGTAGTACAGGGAGGGGAAACATTCAGTACTTC. Amino acid sequence: CASSTGRGNIQYF.